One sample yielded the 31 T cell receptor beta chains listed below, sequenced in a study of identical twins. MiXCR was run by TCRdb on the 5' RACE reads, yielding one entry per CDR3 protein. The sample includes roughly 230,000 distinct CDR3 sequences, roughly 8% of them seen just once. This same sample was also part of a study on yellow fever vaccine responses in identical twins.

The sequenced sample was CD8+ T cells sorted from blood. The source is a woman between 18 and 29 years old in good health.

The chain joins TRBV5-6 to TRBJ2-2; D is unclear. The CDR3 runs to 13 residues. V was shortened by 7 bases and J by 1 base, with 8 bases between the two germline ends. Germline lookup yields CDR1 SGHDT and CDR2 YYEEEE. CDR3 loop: CASGPGNTGELFF. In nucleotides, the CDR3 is TGTGCCAGCGGCCCGGGGAACACCGGGGAGCTGTTTTTT. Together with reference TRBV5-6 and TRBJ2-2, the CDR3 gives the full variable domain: DAGVTQSPTHLIKTRGQQVTLRCSPKSGHDTVSWYQQALGQGPQFIFQYYEEEERQRGNFPDRFSGHQFPNYSSELNVNALLLGDSALYLCASGPGNTGELFFGEGSRLTVL.

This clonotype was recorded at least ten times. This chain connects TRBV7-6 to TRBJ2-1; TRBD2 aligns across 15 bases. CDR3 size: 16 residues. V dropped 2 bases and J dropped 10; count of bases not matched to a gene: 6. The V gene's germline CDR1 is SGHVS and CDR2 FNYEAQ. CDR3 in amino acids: CASSLPGLAGGREQFF. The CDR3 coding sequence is TGTGCCAGCAGCTTACCGGGACTAGCGGGAGGAAGAGAGCAGTTCTTC.

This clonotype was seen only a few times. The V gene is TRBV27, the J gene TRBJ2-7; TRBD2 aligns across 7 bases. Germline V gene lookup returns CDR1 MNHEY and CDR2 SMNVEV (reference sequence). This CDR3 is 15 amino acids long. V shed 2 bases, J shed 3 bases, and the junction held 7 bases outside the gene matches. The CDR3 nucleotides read TGTGCCAGCAGTTTAAGTCGGGGAGGGAGCTACGAGCAGTACTTC. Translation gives CASSLSRGGSYEQYF.

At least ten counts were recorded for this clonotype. CDR3 bases: TGTGCCAGCAGTGAATACGGAGAACAAGAGACCCAGTACTTC. Protein sequence: CASSEYGEQETQYF. This chain joins TRBV25-1 and TRBJ2-5; no clear D gene. CDR1 MGHDK and CDR2 SYGVNS come from the germline V gene. V was clipped by 0 bases and J by 2 bases, with 7 bases between them. This CDR3 is built from 14 residues.

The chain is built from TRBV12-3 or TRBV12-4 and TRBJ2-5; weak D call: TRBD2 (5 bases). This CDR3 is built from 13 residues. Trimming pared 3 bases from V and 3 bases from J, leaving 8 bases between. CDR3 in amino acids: CASSFLAEETQYF. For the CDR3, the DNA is TGTGCCAGCAGTTTCCTAGCCGAAGAGACCCAGTACTTC.

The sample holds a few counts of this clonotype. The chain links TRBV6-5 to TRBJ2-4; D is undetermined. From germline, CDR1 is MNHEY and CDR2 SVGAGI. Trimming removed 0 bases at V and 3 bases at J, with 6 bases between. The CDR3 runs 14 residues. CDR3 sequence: CASSYSESKNIQYF. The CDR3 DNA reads TGTGCCAGCAGTTACTCCGAAAGCAAAAACATTCAGTACTTC.

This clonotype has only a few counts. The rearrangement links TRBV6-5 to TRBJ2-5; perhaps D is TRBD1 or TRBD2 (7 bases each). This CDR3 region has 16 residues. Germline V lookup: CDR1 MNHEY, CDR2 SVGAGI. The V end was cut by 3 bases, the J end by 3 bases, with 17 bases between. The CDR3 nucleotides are TGTGCCAGCAGTTATAGCGTGGGAGGGGGCGAAGAGACCCAGTACTTC. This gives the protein CASSYSVGGGEETQYF.

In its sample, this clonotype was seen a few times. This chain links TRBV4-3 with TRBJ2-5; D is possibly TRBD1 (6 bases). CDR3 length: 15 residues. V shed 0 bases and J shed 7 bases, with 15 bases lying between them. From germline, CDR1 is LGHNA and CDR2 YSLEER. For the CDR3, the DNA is TGCGCCAGCAGCCAAGATCGAGGGGGAGCGAGGACCCAGTACTTC. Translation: CASSQDRGGARTQYF.

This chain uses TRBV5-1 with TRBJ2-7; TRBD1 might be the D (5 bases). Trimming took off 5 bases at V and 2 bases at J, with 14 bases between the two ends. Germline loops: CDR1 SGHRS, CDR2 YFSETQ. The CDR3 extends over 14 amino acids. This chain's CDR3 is CASSHNDSPYEQYF. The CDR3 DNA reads TGCGCCAGCAGTCACAACGACAGCCCCTACGAGCAGTACTTC. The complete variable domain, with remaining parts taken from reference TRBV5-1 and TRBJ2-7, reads KAGVTQTPRYLIKTRGQQVTLSCSPISGHRSVSWYQQTPGQGLQFLFEYFSETQRNKGNFPGRFSGRQFSNSRSEMNVSTLELGDSALYLCASSHNDSPYEQYFGPGTRLTVT.

CDR3 sequence: CATSREGGDYEQYF. In DNA form, the CDR3 reads TGTGCCACCAGCAGAGAGGGTGGAGATTACGAGCAGTACTTC. The chain uses TRBV15 and TRBJ2-7; D gene unclear. V lost 0 bases and J 4 bases, leaving 10 bases between the germline ends. The CDR3 is made up of 14 amino acids. Germline lookup yields CDR1 LNHNV and CDR2 YYDKDF (reference sequence).

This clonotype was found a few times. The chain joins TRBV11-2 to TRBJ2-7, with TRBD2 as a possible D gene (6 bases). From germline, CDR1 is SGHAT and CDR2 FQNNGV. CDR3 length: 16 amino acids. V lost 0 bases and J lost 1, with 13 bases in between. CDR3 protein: CASSLERRELSYEQYF. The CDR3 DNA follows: TGTGCCAGCAGCTTAGAGAGGCGGGAACTTTCCTACGAGCAGTACTTC. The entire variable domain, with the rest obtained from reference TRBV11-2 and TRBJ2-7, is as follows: EAGVAQSPRYKIIEKRQSVAFWCNPISGHATLYWYQQILGQGPKLLIQFQNNGVVDDSQLPKDRFSAERLKGVDSTLKIQPAKLEDSAVYLCASSLERRELSYEQYFGPGTRLTVT.

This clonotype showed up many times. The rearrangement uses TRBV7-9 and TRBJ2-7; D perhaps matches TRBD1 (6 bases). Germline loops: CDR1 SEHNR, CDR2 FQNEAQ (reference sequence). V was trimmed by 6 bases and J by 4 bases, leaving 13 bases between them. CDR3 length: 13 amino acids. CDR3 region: CASRGAQGYEQYF. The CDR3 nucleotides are TGTGCCAGCAGGGGGGCCCAGGGTTACGAGCAGTACTTC. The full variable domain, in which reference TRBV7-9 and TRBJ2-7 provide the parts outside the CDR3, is DTGVSQNPRHKITKRGQNVTFRCDPISEHNRLYWYRQTLGQGPEFLTYFQNEAQLEKSRLLSDRFSAERPKGSFSTLEIQRTEQGDSAMYLCASRGAQGYEQYFGPGTRLTVT.

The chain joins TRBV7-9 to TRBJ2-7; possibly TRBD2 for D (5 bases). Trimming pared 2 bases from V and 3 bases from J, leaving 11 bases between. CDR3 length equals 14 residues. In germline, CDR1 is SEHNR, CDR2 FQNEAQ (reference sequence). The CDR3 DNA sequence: TGTGCCAGCAGCTTACGGGAACTAGACTACGAGCAGTACTTC. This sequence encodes CASSLRELDYEQYF.

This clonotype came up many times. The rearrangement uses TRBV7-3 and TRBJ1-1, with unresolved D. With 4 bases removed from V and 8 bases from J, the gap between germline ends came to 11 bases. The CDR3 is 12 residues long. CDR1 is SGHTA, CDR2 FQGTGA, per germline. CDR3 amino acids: CASSSDGNEAFF. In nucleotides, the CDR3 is TGTGCCAGCAGCTCAGACGGGAACGAAGCTTTCTTT.

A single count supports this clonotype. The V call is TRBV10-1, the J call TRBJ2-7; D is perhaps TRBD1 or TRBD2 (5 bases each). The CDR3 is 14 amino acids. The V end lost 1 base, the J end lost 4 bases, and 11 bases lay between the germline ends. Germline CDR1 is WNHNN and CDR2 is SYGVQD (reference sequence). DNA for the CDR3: TGCGCCAGCAGTGAGTACCGGGACCAATACGAGCAGTACTTC. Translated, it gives CASSEYRDQYEQYF.

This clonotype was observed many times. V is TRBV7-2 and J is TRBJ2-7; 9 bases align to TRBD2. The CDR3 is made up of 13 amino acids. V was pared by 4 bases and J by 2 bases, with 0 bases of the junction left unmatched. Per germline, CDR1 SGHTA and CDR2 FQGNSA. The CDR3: CASSWTSAYEQYF. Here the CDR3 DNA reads TGTGCCAGCAGCTGGACTAGCGCCTACGAGCAGTACTTC.

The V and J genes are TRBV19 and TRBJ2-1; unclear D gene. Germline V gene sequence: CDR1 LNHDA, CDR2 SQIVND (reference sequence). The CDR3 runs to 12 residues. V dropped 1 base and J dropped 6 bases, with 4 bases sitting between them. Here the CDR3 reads CASSIGANEQFF. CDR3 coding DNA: TGTGCCAGTAGTATAGGAGCCAATGAGCAGTTCTTC. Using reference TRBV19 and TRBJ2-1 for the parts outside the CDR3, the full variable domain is DGGITQSPKYLFRKEGQNVTLSCEQNLNHDAMYWYRQDPGQGLRLIYYSQIVNDFQKGDIAEGYSVSREKKESFPLTVTSAQKNPTAFYLCASSIGANEQFFGPGTRLTVL.

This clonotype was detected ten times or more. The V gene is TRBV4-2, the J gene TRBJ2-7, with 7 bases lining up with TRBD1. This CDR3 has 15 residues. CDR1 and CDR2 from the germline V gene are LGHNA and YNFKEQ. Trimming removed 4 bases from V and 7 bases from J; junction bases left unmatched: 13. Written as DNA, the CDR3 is TGTGCCAGCAGCCCACGGACAGGTGGTGACTTGGAGCAGTACTTC. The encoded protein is CASSPRTGGDLEQYF.

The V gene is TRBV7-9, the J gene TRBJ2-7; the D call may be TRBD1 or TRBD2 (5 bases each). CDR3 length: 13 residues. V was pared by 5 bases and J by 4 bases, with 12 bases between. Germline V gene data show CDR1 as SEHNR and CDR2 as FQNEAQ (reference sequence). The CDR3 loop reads CASSTRAGYEQYF. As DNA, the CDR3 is TGTGCCAGCAGCACCAGGGCGGGTTACGAGCAGTACTTC.

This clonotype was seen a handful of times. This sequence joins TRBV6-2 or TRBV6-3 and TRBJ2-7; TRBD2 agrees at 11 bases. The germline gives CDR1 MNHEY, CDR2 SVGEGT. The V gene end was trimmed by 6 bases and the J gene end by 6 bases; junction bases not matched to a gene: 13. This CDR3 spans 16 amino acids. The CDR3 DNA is TGTGCCAGCAGCCTGACTAGCGGGGTACCGGTCCTCGAGCAGTACTTC. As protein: CASSLTSGVPVLEQYF.

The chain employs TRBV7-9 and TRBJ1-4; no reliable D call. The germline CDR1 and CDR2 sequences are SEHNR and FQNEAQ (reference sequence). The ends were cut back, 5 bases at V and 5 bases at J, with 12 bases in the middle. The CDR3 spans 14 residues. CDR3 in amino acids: CASSLRAANEKLFF. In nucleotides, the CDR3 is TGTGCCAGCAGCCTCAGAGCGGCCAATGAAAAACTGTTTTTT.

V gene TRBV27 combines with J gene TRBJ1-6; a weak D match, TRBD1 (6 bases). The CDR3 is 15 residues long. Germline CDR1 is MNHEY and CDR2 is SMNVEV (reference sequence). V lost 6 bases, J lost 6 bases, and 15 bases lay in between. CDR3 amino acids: CASSHRDVGNSPLHF. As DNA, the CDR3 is TGTGCCAGCAGCCACAGGGATGTCGGTAATTCACCCCTCCACTTT.

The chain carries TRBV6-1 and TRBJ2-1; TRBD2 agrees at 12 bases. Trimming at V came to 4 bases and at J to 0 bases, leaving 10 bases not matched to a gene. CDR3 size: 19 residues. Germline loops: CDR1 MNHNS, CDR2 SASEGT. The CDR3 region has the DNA TGTGCCAGCAGTGGGTGGGAGACTAGCGGGAGCCCCTCCTACAATGAGCAGTTCTTC. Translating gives CASSGWETSGSPSYNEQFF.

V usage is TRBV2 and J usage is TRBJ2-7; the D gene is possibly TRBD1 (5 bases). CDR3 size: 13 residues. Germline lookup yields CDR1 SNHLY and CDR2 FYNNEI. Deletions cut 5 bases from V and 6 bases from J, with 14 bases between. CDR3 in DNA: TGTGCCAGCAGTCCCCTGGGTGGGGCCGAGCAGTACTTC. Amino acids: CASSPLGGAEQYF.

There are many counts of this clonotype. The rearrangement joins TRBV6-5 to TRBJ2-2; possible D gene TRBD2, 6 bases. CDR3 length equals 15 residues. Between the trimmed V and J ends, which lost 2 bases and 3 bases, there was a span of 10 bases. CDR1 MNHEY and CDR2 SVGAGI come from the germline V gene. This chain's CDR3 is CASSYVLADTGELFF. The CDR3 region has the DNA TGTGCCAGCAGTTACGTACTAGCCGACACCGGGGAGCTGTTTTTT.

The CDR3 sequence: CASSLKRGNEQFF. The CDR3 DNA follows: TGCGCCAGCAGCCTAAAAAGGGGCAATGAGCAGTTCTTC. The chain combines TRBV5-1 with TRBJ2-1; a weak D match, TRBD1 (5 bases). Trimming cost V 4 bases and J 6 bases, with 11 bases left between them. There are 13 residues in the CDR3. The V gene's germline CDR1 is SGHRS and CDR2 YFSETQ. The full variable domain, its missing parts supplied by reference TRBV5-1 and TRBJ2-1, is KAGVTQTPRYLIKTRGQQVTLSCSPISGHRSVSWYQQTPGQGLQFLFEYFSETQRNKGNFPGRFSGRQFSNSRSEMNVSTLELGDSALYLCASSLKRGNEQFFGPGTRLTVL.

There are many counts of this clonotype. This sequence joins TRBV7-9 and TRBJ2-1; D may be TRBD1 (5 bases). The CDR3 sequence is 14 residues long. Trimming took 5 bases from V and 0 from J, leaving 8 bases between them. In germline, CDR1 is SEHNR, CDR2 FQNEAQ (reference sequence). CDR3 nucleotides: TGTGCCAGCAGCCCCGACAGCTCCTACAATGAGCAGTTCTTC. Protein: CASSPDSSYNEQFF. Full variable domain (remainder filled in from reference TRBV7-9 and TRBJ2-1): DTGVSQNPRHKITKRGQNVTFRCDPISEHNRLYWYRQTLGQGPEFLTYFQNEAQLEKSRLLSDRFSAERPKGSFSTLEIQRTEQGDSAMYLCASSPDSSYNEQFFGPGTRLTVL.

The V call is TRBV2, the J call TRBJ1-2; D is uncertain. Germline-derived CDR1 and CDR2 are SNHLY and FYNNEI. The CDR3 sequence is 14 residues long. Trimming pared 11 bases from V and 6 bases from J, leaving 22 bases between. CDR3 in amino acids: CAETPPFGENGYTF. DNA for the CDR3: TGTGCCGAAACCCCCCCGTTCGGGGAGAATGGCTACACCTTC.

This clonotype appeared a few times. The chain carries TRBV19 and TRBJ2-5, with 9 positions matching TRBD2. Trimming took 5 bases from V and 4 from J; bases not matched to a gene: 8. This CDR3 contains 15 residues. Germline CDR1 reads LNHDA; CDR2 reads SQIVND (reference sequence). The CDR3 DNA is TGTGCCAGTAGTCCTTTAGCGGGAGTAAGAGAGACCCAGTACTTC. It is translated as CASSPLAGVRETQYF.

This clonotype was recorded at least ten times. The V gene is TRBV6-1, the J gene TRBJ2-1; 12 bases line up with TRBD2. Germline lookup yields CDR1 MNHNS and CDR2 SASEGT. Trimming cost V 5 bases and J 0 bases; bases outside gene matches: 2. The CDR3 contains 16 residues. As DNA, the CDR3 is TGTGCCAGCAGTCTAGCGGGGGGGAGCTCCTACAATGAGCAGTTCTTC. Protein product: CASSLAGGSSYNEQFF.

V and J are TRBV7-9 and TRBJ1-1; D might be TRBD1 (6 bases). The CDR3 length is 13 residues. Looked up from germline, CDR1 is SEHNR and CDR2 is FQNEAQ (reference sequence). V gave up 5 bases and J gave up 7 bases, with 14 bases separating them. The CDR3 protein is CASSHPPDSEAFF. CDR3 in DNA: TGTGCCAGCAGCCACCCCCCGGACAGTGAAGCTTTCTTT.